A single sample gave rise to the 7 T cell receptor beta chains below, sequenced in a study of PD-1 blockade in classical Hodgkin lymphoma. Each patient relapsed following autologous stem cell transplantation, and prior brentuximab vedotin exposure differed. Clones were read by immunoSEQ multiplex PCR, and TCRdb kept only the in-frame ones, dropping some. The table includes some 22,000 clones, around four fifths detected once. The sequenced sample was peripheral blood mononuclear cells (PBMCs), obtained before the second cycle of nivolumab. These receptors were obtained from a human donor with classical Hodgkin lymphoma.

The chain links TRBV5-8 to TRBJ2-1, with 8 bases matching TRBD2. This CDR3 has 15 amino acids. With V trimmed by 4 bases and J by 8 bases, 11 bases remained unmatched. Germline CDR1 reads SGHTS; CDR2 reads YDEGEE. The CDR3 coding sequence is TGTGCCAGCAGCCCGGCGAGCGGGGGTGTTGATGAGCAGTTCTTC. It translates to CASSPASGGVDEQFF.

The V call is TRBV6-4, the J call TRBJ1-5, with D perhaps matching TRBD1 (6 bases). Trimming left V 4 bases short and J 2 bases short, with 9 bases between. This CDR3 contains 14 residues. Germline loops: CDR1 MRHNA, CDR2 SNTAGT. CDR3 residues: CASSASGGNQPQHF. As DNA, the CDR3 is TGTGCCAGCAGTGCGTCAGGGGGCAATCAGCCCCAGCATTTT.

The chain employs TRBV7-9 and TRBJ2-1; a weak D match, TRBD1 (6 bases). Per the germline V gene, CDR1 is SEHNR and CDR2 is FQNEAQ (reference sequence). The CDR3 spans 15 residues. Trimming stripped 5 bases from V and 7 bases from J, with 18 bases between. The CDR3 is CASSRRAGARNEQFF. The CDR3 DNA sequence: TGTGCCAGCAGCCGTAGGGCAGGGGCGAGGAATGAGCAGTTCTTC.

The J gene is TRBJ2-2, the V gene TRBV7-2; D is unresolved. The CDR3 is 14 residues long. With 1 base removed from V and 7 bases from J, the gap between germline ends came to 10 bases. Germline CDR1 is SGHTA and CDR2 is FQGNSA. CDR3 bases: TGTGCCAGCAGCTTAGTTCTGATCAACGGGGAGCTGTTTTTT. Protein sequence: CASSLVLINGELFF.

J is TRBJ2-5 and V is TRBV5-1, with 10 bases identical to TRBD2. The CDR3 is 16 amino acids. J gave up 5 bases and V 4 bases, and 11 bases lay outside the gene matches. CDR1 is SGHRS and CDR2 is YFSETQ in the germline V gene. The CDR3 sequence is CASSPGSGGPGETQYF. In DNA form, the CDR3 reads TGCGCCAGCAGCCCGGGTAGCGGGGGGCCGGGGGAGACCCAGTACTTC.

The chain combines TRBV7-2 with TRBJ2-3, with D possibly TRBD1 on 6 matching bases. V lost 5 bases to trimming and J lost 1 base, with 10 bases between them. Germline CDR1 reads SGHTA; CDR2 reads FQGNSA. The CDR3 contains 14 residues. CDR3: CASSPKGGTDTQYF. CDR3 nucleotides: TGTGCCAGCAGCCCCAAGGGGGGCACAGATACGCAGTATTTT.

CDR3 sequence (DNA): TGCAGCGTGAACGGACAGGGTAGAAACAATGAGCAGTTCTTC. Amino acids: CSVNGQGRNNEQFF. The V and J genes are TRBV29-1 and TRBJ2-1; 8 bases fit TRBD1. There are 14 residues in the CDR3. Germline assignment: CDR1 SQVTM and CDR2 ANQGSEA. V was pared by 6 bases and J by 5 bases, with 9 bases of the junction left unmatched.